This T cell receptor (beta chain) is from a study of Graves' ophthalmopathy and Graves' hyperthyroidism. Points from the study as a whole: Blood also contained most of the expanded thyroid clonotypes above 0.001 frequency. With a specificity of under 85% and a sensitivity of about 71%, the model predicted ophthalmopathy progression.

Other autoimmune diseases, uncontrolled infections, pregnancy or lactation ruled patients out of participation. Each diagnosis was determined on the basis of clinical symptoms, serum thyroxine, TRAb, thyroid ultrasound and orbital computed tomography. As to this clonotype: Its antigen is currently unknown.

The CDR3 is made up of 13 amino acids. Trimming removed 6 bases from V and 0 bases from J; junction bases left unmatched: 1. Germline values: CDR1 SGDLS, CDR2 YYNGEE. CDR3 regions of TCR beta were amplified from RNA transcripts. The library came from an HTBI-primed first-round RT-PCR and a second-round multiplex PCR. TCRdb processed the multiplex PCR reads anew with MiXCR; each CDR3 protein has one entry. The sample lists almost 750,000 distinct CDR3 sequences; 40% were seen once. The material sequenced was peripheral blood. The sequence came from an adult man with Graves' ophthalmopathy. This chain links TRBV9 with TRBJ2-7; 9 bases are a match to TRBD2. As DNA, the CDR3 is TGTGCCAGCAAGCGGGAGGACTCCTACGAGCAGTACTTC. The encoded protein is CASKREDSYEQYF.